The 16 T cell receptor beta chains listed next were all sequenced from one sample in a study of identical twins. TCRdb re-called the 5' RACE reads with MiXCR, one entry per CDR3 protein. The data hold about 810,000 distinct CDR3 sequences, with roughly an eighth observed a single time. The same data also went into a second study, on yellow fever vaccine responses in identical twins.

Material: PBMCs. The receptors here all came from a woman aged 18 to 35 in good health.

This clonotype was seen more than once but under ten times. This CDR3 is CASSLALGQVDSYEQYV. The CDR3 coding sequence is TGCGCCAGCAGCTTGGCCCTCGGACAGGTTGACTCCTACGAGCAGTACGTC. The chain carries TRBV5-1 and TRBJ2-7; TRBD1 matches 7 bases. This CDR3 has 17 amino acids. The germline gives CDR1 SGHRS, CDR2 YFSETQ. Trimming took 0 bases from V and 0 from J; bases not matched to a gene: 9.

This clonotype was found many times. Here the CDR3 DNA reads TGTGCCAGCACCGAAAGCGGGGCCCAGTACTTC. Translating gives CASTESGAQYF. The chain has TRBV28 and TRBJ2-5, with 7 nucleotides matching TRBD2. The CDR3 runs 11 residues. Per the germline V gene, CDR1 is MDHEN and CDR2 is SYDVKM. The trim removed 7 bases at V and 9 bases at J, leaving 5 bases unmatched.

The chain has TRBV5-1 and TRBJ2-5, with D tentatively TRBD1 or TRBD2 (5 bases each). This CDR3 comprises 17 residues. V was pared by 4 bases and J by 0 bases, with 19 bases between. Germline CDR1 SGHRS, CDR2 YFSETQ. This chain's CDR3 is CASSPLGTGRYQETQYF. The CDR3 coding sequence is TGCGCCAGCAGCCCCCTAGGGACGGGACGGTACCAAGAGACCCAGTACTTC.

There are a few counts of this clonotype. The V gene is TRBV25-1, the J gene TRBJ1-2; D is possibly TRBD1 (6 bases). The CDR3 is 13 amino acids. Trimming took 1 base from V and 6 from J, leaving 9 bases between them. The V gene's germline CDR1 is MGHDK and CDR2 SYGVNS. The CDR3 DNA reads as TGTGCCAGCAGTGAATTGGAGGGGGATGGCTACACCTTC. Its translation: CASSELEGDGYTF.

J is TRBJ2-1 and V is TRBV12-2; the table's D call, TRBD2, was not checked against the DNA. TRBV12-2 is given as a pseudogene. This CDR3 spans 19 amino acids. DNA of the CDR3: TGTGCAAGTCGCTTAGATTCGTCGACTAGCGGGAGACCAAACAATGAGCAGTTCTTC. Protein sequence: CASRLDSSTSGRPNNEQFF.

CDR3 residues: CASRGRLSGNTIYF. DNA for the CDR3: TGTGCCAGCAGAGGACGCCTCTCTGGAAACACCATATATTTT. The chain has TRBV28 and TRBJ1-3, with no clear D. V was shortened by 6 bases and J by 0 bases, with 9 bases between the two germline ends. Germline V gene data show CDR1 as MDHEN and CDR2 as SYDVKM. This CDR3 spans 14 amino acids.

This sequence joins TRBV24-1 and TRBJ2-7, with D possibly matching TRBD2 (6 bases). Germline V lookup: CDR1 KGHDR, CDR2 SFDVKD. The CDR3 contains 15 residues. Trimming shortened V by 1 base and J by 5 bases, and 14 bases separated the two germline ends. The CDR3 DNA follows: TGTGCCACCAGTGATTTCCGGGACTCGGAGAACGAGCAGTACTTC. It codes for CATSDFRDSENEQYF.

This clonotype was observed at least ten times. The chain uses TRBV5-1 and TRBJ2-3; D may be TRBD1 (6 bases). CDR1 and CDR2 from the germline V gene are SGHRS and YFSETQ. Trimming left V 4 bases short and J 1 base short, with 10 bases between. This CDR3 contains 14 residues. CDR3 sequence: CASSPGHGTDTQYF. The CDR3 DNA sequence: TGCGCCAGCAGCCCGGGACATGGCACAGATACGCAGTATTTT.

This clonotype has only a few counts. The CDR3 region has the DNA TGCAGTGCTAGAGTGACTAGCGGGAGGGCCGAGCAGTACTTC. Amino acids: CSARVTSGRAEQYF. This chain links TRBV20-1 with TRBJ2-7, with 14 bases matching TRBD2. Germline-derived CDR1 and CDR2 are DFQATT and SNEGSKA (reference sequence). V lost 1 base, J lost 6 bases, and 2 bases stayed unmatched. The length of the CDR3 is 14 residues.

This clonotype showed up just a few times. The rearrangement joins TRBV5-1 to TRBJ2-1; 9 bases line up with TRBD2. From germline, CDR1 is SGHRS and CDR2 YFSETQ. The CDR3 loop spans 15 amino acids. J was trimmed by 8 bases and V by 0 bases; bases with no gene match: 6. CDR3 nucleotide sequence: TGCGCCAGCAGCTTGGCGGCTAGCGGGGTCGATGAGCAGTTCTTC. Its protein is CASSLAASGVDEQFF.

The genes are TRBV20-1 and TRBJ2-7; D gene uncertain. The V and J ends lost 4 bases and 1 base respectively, with 11 bases between them. CDR1 and CDR2 from the germline V gene are DFQATT and SNEGSKA (reference sequence). The CDR3 is 13 residues long. As DNA, the CDR3 is TGCAGTGCTAATTATGTTACGTCCTACGAGCAGTACTTC. It translates to CSANYVTSYEQYF.

The CDR3 DNA is TGTGCCAGCGACCGGGGGGGAGGCGTATCCAAAAACATTCAGTACTTC. It encodes CASDRGGGVSKNIQYF. This sequence joins TRBV28 and TRBJ2-4; TRBD2 aligns across 8 bases. Germline CDR1 and CDR2: MDHEN and SYDVKM. J lost 2 bases, V lost 8 bases, and 11 bases had no gene match. The CDR3 is 16 residues long.

This clonotype was seen a handful of times. V gene TRBV7-9 combines with J gene TRBJ2-5; 7 bases agree with TRBD2. This CDR3 comprises 14 residues. V shed 3 bases and J 1 base; nucleotides not matched to a gene: 2. The germline gives CDR1 SEHNR, CDR2 FQNEAQ (reference sequence). This chain's CDR3 is CASSFGGFQETQYF. The CDR3 region has the DNA TGTGCCAGCAGCTTCGGGGGGTTCCAAGAGACCCAGTACTTC.

This clonotype was counted a few times. This chain joins TRBV28 and TRBJ2-7; perhaps TRBD2 as D (7 bases). There are 15 residues in the CDR3. Looked up from germline, CDR1 is MDHEN and CDR2 is SYDVKM. The V and J ends lost 10 bases and 4 bases respectively, with 23 bases between them. In DNA, the CDR3 is TGTGCCACGCGGGGTCGGGGGGCTACATTTTACGAGCAGTACTTC. Translated, it gives CATRGRGATFYEQYF.

V gene TRBV6-5 combines with J gene TRBJ1-2; 7 nucleotides align to TRBD1. The CDR3 covers 15 residues. With V trimmed by 1 base and J by 3 bases, 5 bases remained unmatched. The germline CDR1 and CDR2 sequences are MNHEY and SVGAGI. CDR3 loop: CASSYWTGDYYGYTF. CDR3 DNA: TGTGCCAGCAGTTACTGGACAGGAGATTACTATGGCTACACCTTC.

This clonotype was detected only a few times. V gene TRBV6-1 combines with J gene TRBJ1-5; weak D call: TRBD1 (5 bases). The CDR3 spans 15 residues. The germline V gene has CDR1 MNHNS and CDR2 SASEGT. The germline V and J ends were trimmed by 7 bases and 4 bases, with 17 bases remaining between them. CDR3 region: CASTLGRQQNQPQHF. The CDR3 nucleotides read TGTGCCAGCACCCTGGGGAGACAGCAAAATCAGCCCCAGCATTTT.